These T cell receptor beta chains were read from a single sample in a study of blood T cell repertoires in COVID-19. Clones were sequenced by immunoSEQ multiplex PCR, and TCRdb holds only the in-frame ones, with some missing. Of over 110,000 clones listed, about nine tenths are singletons. Sequencing was performed on peripheral blood. The receptors come from a human donor in a cohort sampled during active COVID-19. CDR3s include the opening cysteine and the closing phenylalanine or tryptophan. The D gene is left open where the match is weak. Rows give clone size only sometimes, using once, few, many, or a class for an expanded clone.

d_call j_call clone_size v_call cdr3_aa cdr3_nt
. TRBJ1-5 . TRBV6-5 CASSTQGIGPQHF TGTGCCAGCAGTACCCAGGGTATTGGGCCCCAGCATTTT
. TRBJ2-5 . TRBV18 CASSLNRLPGETQYF TGTGCCAGCTCACTTAACCGCCTCCCCGGGGAGACCCAGTACTTC
. TRBJ2-1 . TRBV6-6 CASSYGWASSYNEQFF TGTGCCAGCAGTTACGGTTGGGCGAGCTCCTACAATGAGCAGTTCTTC
TRBD2 TRBJ2-1 . TRBV7-9 CASSLGGGHPNEQFF TGTGCCAGCAGCTTGGGCGGGGGGCACCCAAATGAGCAGTTCTTC
. TRBJ2-2 . TRBV9 CASSPRVPTGELFF TGTGCCAGCAGCCCCAGGGTTCCCACCGGGGAGCTGTTTTTT
. TRBJ2-1 . TRBV29-1 CRAAGSYNEQFF TGCAGGGCGGCAGGATCCTACAATGAGCAGTTCTTC
TRBD1 TRBJ1-5 . TRBV15 CATSATGGIQPQHF TGTGCCACCTCTGCGACAGGGGGCATTCAGCCCCAGCATTTT
TRBD2 TRBJ2-4 . TRBV4-3 CASSRVAGAQNIQYF TGCGCCAGCAGCCGAGTAGCGGGGGCTCAAAACATTCAGTACTTC
TRBD1 TRBJ1-2 . TRBV27 CASSTSQTGEVGGYTF TGTGCCAGCAGTACCTCCCAGACAGGGGAAGTTGGGGGCTACACCTTC
. TRBJ2-6 . TRBV10-3 CAISELDSFSGANVLTF TGTGCCATCAGTGAGTTGGACAGCTTCTCTGGGGCCAACGTCCTGACTTTC
. TRBJ2-2 . TRBV7-3 CASGQGPNTGELFF TGTGCCAGTGGGCAGGGTCCGAACACCGGGGAGCTGTTTTTT
. TRBJ2-1 . TRBV13 CASSLQGSHNEQFF TGTGCCAGCAGCTTGCAGGGGTCCCACAATGAGCAGTTCTTC
. TRBJ1-2 . TRBV12-3/TRBV12-4 CASSSLQLYTF TGTGCCAGCAGCTCATTACAGCTCTACACCTTC
TRBD1 TRBJ1-2 . TRBV4-2 CASSQDQQGDYGYTF TGTGCCAGCAGCCAAGATCAGCAGGGGGACTATGGCTACACCTTC
TRBD1 TRBJ1-2 . TRBV5-1 CASSPGQNYGYTF TGCGCCAGCAGCCCGGGACAGAACTATGGCTACACCTTC
. TRBJ1-1 . TRBV5-1 CASSLDSGVKTEAFF TGCGCCAGCAGCTTGGATTCGGGGGTTAAGACTGAAGCTTTCTTT
TRBD1 TRBJ2-7 once TRBV5-1 CASSRYPTGFNKDEQYF TGCGCCAGCAGCCGATATCCGACAGGGTTTAATAAAGACGAGCAGTACTTC
. TRBJ2-7 . TRBV7-9 CASSLRGEQYF TGTGCCAGCAGCTTACGGGGTGAGCAGTACTTC
TRBD2 TRBJ2-1 . TRBV24-1 CATSASRGDNEQFF TGTGCCACCAGTGCTTCCCGGGGGGATAATGAGCAGTTCTTC
TRBD2 TRBJ2-5 once TRBV14 CASSPPLGAGGKETQYF TGTGCCAGCAGCCCACCCCTCGGAGCGGGGGGTAAAGAGACCCAGTACTTC
TRBD1 TRBJ2-7 few TRBV6-1 CASSESLTGGYEQYF TGTGCCAGCAGTGAATCTCTTACAGGGGGTTACGAGCAGTACTTC
. TRBJ2-2 . TRBV13 CASSLAGANTGELFF TGTGCCAGCAGCTTAGCGGGGGCGAACACCGGGGAGCTGTTTTTT
. TRBJ1-2 . TRBV27 CASSPVPSHSYGYTF TGTGCCAGCAGTCCTGTGCCCTCGCACTCCTATGGCTACACCTTC
TRBD2 TRBJ2-3 . TRBV7-3 CASSLEAGGQDTQYF TGTGCCAGCAGCTTAGAAGCGGGGGGGCAAGATACGCAGTATTTT
. TRBJ2-3 . TRBV5-1 CASSDPGGSGNTQYF TGCGCCAGCAGCGATCCGGGGGGCAGTGGAAATACGCAGTATTTT
TRBD1 TRBJ1-6 . TRBV20-1 CSASRLRDRGARHNSPLHF TGCAGTGCTAGTCGCCTCCGGGACAGGGGCGCTAGGCATAATTCACCCCTCCACTTT
TRBD1 TRBJ1-1 . TRBV10-3 CAISERTGGTFMNTEAFF TGTGCCATCAGTGAGAGAACAGGGGGAACATTCATGAACACTGAAGCTTTCTTT
TRBD1 TRBJ2-7 . TRBV27 CASSPGTGISYEQYF TGTGCCAGCAGCCCAGGGACAGGAATATCCTACGAGCAGTACTTC
TRBD1 TRBJ1-4 . TRBV14 CASSQTTGASNEKLFF TGTGCCAGCAGCCAAACAACAGGGGCCAGTAATGAAAAACTGTTTTTT
. TRBJ1-1 . TRBV6-5 CASSYAGTNTEAFF TGTGCCAGCAGTTATGCCGGGACAAACACTGAAGCTTTCTTT
. TRBJ2-5 . TRBV30 CARGTGGETQYF TGTGCCAGGGGGACCGGGGGAGAGACCCAGTACTTC
. TRBJ2-4 . TRBV12-5 CASGLVWERTDAKNIQYF TGTGCTAGTGGTTTGGTATGGGAGCGGACAGACGCCAAAAACATTCAGTACTTC
TRBD1 TRBJ2-5 . TRBV7-9 CASSLGTGGSETQYF TGTGCCAGCAGCTTAGGGACAGGGGGTTCAGAGACCCAGTACTTC
. TRBJ1-2 medium-sized TRBV12-3/TRBV12-4 CASSLASDGYTF TGTGCCAGCAGTCTTGCGTCCGATGGCTACACCTTC
. TRBJ2-5 . TRBV9 CASSVDISRETQYF TGTGCCAGCAGCGTAGATATCAGTCGAGAGACCCAGTACTTC
TRBD1 TRBJ2-7 . TRBV25-1 CASRGQSSYEQYF TGTGCCAGCAGGGGACAGAGTTCCTACGAGCAGTACTTC
TRBD1 TRBJ1-4 . TRBV18 CASSPRGDRVSGNEKLFF TGTGCCAGCTCACCACGCGGGGACAGGGTCTCGGGAAATGAAAAACTGTTTTTT
TRBD1 TRBJ1-2 . TRBV19 CASTLGQGYGYTF TGTGCCAGTACCCTGGGACAGGGGTATGGCTACACCTTC
. TRBJ2-7 . TRBV24-1 CATSVGTCEQYF TGTGCCACCAGTGTTGGGACTTGCGAGCAGTACTTC
TRBD2 TRBJ2-1 . TRBV4-3 CASSQDSAGGAIRQFF TGCGCCAGCAGCCAAGATTCAGCGGGGGGGGCCATACGGCAGTTCTTC
. TRBJ2-7 . TRBV6-5 CASSYKGAYEQYF TGTGCCAGCAGTTACAAGGGGGCCTACGAGCAGTACTTC
TRBD2 TRBJ2-1 . TRBV5-5 CASSLAASGGSYNEQFF TGTGCCAGCAGCTTGGCGGCTAGCGGGGGGTCCTACAATGAGCAGTTCTTC
. TRBJ2-7 . TRBV12-3/TRBV12-4 CASSFVGLAEQYF TGTGCCAGCAGTTTCGTGGGGCTAGCGGAGCAGTACTTC
. TRBJ2-1 . TRBV11-1 CASSLASYNEQFF TGTGCCAGCAGCTTAGCATCTTACAATGAGCAGTTCTTC
. TRBJ1-5 . TRBV30 CAWSVHSYSNQPQHF TGTGCCTGGAGTGTACATTCATATAGCAATCAGCCCCAGCATTTT
TRBD1 TRBJ1-2 once TRBV7-2 CASSGRGQGRDRYGYTF TGTGCCAGCAGCGGAAGGGGGCAGGGCCGGGACCGCTATGGCTACACCTTC
. TRBJ2-6 . TRBV7-8 CASSSRRFGANVLTF TGTGCCAGCAGCTCCAGGAGGTTCGGGGCCAACGTCCTGACTTTC
TRBD1 TRBJ1-2 . TRBV25-1 CASSDSFGQGDYGYTF TGTGCCAGCAGTGATAGCTTTGGACAGGGAGACTATGGCTACACCTTC